The subject of this entry is one T cell receptor beta chain. The antigen is not known. The data were obtained in a study of radiation and T cells in renal cell carcinoma. The time point denotes: blood 4 weeks post-SBRT, at nephrectomy. Treatment of the sample: 15 Gy SBRT to primary tumor, nephrectomy 4 weeks later. Nephrectomy followed 15 Gy stereotactic body radiation by 4 weeks. Blood was sampled at baseline, 2 weeks and 4 weeks after SBRT. Here immunoSEQ multiplex PCR was the method, and the copy in TCRdb shows in-frame clones only, minus some. The profile shows around 170,000 clones, about nine tenths of them singletons. The V segment lost 3 bases and the J segment 3 bases; nucleotides outside the gene matches: 7. The CDR3 totals 16 residues. Per germline, CDR1 KGHSH and CDR2 LQKENI. Broader study findings: Top tumor clonotypes rose in blood 2 weeks post-radiation, then contracted.

The genes are TRBV18 and TRBJ2-3; 9 bases are a match to TRBD2. The TCR originated in a woman aged 50 to 60 with renal cell carcinoma. Sequenced material: blood, taken from a patient whose treatment included radiotherapy and nephrectomy. The CDR3 protein is CASSPLAGGSTDTQYF. CDR3 in DNA: TGTGCCAGCTCACCGTTGGCGGGGGGGTCAACAGATACGCAGTATTTT.